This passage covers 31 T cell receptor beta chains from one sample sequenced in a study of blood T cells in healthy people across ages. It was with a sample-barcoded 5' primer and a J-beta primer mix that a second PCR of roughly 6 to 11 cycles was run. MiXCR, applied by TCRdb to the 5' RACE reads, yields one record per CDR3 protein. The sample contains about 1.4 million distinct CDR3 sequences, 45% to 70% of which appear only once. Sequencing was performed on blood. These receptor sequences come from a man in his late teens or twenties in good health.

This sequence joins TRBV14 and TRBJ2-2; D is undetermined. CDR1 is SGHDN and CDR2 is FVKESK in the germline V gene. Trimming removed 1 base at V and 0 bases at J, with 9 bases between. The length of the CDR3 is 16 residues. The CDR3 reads CASSQVWATNTGELFF. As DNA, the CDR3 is TGTGCCAGCAGCCAAGTCTGGGCAACGAACACCGGGGAGCTGTTTTTT.

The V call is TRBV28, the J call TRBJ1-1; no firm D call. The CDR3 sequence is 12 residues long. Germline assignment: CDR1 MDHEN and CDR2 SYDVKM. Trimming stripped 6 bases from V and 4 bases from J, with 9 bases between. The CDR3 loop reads CASRPTPTEAFF. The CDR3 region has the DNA TGTGCCAGCAGACCCACCCCCACTGAAGCTTTCTTT.

The CDR3, as DNA: TGTGCCATTCAAAGGACTAGCGGGTTACAAGAGACCCAGTACTTC. Amino acid sequence: CAIQRTSGLQETQYF. This sequence joins TRBV10-3 and TRBJ2-5; 11 bases match TRBD2. Germline V gene lookup returns CDR1 ENHRY and CDR2 SYGVKD. The CDR3 sequence is 15 residues long. V dropped 9 bases and J dropped 2; count of bases not matched to a gene: 8.

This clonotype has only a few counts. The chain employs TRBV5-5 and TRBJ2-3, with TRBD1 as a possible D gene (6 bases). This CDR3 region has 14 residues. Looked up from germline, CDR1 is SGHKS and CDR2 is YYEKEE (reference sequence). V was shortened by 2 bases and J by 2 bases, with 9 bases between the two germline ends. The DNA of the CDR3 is TGTGCCAGCAGCTTCAGGGGCCCCACAGATACGCAGTATTTT. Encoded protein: CASSFRGPTDTQYF.

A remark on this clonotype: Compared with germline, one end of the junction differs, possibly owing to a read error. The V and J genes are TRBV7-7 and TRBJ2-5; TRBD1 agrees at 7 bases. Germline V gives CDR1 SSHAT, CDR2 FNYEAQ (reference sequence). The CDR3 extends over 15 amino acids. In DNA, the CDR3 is TGTGCTAGCAGCTTGGGCAGGGGGACCCAAGAGACCCAGTACTTC. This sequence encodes CASSLGRGTQETQYF.

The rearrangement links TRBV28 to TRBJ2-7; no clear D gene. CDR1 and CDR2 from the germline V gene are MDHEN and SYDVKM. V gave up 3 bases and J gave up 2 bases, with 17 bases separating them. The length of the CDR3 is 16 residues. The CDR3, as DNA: TGTGCCAGCAGTTTTTGGGGTCGGCAAAAGACCTACGAGCAGTACTTC. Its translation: CASSFWGRQKTYEQYF. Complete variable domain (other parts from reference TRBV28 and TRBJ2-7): DVKVTQSSRYLVKRTGEKVFLECVQDMDHENMFWYRQDPGLGLRLIYFSYDVKMKEKGDIPEGYSVSREKKERFSLILESASTNQTSMYLCASSFWGRQKTYEQYFGPGTRLTVT.

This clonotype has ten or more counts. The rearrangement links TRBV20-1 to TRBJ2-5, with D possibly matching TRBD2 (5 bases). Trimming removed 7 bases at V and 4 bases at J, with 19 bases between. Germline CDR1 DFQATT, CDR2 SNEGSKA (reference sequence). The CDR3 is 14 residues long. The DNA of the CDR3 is TGCAGTGTCAGGACTGGGGTCTCCTTAGAGACCCAGTACTTC. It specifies CSVRTGVSLETQYF.

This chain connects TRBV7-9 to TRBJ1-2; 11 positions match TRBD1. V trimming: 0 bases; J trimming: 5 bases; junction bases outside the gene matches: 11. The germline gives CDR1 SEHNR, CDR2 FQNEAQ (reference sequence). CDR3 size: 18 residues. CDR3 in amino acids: CASSLAVGQGEGFYGYTF. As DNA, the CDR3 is TGTGCCAGCAGCTTAGCGGTGGGACAGGGGGAAGGATTTTATGGCTACACCTTC.

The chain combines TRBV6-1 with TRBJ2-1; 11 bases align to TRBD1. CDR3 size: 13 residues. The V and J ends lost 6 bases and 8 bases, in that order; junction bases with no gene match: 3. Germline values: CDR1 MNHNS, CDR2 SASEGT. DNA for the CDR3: TGTGCCAGCAGGGGACAGGGGGGCCATGAGCAGTTCTTC. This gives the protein CASRGQGGHEQFF.

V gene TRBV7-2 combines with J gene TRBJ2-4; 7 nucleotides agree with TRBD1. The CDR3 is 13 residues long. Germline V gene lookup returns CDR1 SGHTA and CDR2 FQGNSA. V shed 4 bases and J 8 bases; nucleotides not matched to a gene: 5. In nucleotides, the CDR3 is TGTGCCAGCAGCTCGCGACAGGGTTACATTCAGTACTTC. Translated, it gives CASSSRQGYIQYF.

CDR3 nucleotides: TGTGCCAGCACCCCTTTGGACGTCTACAATGAGCAGTTCTTC. It codes for CASTPLDVYNEQFF. The genes are TRBV25-1 and TRBJ2-1; D gene uncertain. Trimming took off 7 bases at V and 3 bases at J, with 13 bases between the two ends. This CDR3 has 14 residues. The germline CDR1 and CDR2 sequences are MGHDK and SYGVNS.

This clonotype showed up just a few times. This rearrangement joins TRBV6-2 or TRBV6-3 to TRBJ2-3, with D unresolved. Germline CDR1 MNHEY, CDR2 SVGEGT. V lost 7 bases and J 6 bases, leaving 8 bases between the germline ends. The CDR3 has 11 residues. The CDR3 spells CASTYMDTQYF. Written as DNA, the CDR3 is TGTGCCAGCACCTACATGGATACGCAGTATTTT.

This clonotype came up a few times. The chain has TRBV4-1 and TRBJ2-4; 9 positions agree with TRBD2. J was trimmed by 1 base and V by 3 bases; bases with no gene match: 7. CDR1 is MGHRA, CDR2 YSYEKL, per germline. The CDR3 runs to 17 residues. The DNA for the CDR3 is TGCGCCAGCAGCCACTTACCTAGCGGGATTGCCAAAAACATTCAGTACTTC. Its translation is CASSHLPSGIAKNIQYF.

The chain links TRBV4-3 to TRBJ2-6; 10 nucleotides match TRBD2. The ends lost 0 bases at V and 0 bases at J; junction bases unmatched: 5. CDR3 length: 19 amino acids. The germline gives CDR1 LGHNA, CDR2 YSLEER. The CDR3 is CASSQDYGTSASGANVLTF. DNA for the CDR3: TGCGCCAGCAGCCAAGATTACGGGACTAGCGCCTCTGGGGCCAACGTCCTGACTTTC.

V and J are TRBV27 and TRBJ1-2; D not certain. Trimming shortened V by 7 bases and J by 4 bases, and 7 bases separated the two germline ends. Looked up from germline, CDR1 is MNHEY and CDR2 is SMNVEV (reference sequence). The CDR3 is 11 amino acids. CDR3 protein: CASKDVYGYTF. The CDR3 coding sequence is TGTGCCAGCAAGGACGTCTATGGCTACACCTTC.

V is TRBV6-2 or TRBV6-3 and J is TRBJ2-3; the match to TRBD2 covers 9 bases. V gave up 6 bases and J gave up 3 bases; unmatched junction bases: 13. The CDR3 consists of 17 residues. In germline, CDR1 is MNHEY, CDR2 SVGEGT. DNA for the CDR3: TGTGCCAGCAGCCCCGTAGGAAGCGGGGGGATGACAGATACGCAGTATTTT. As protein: CASSPVGSGGMTDTQYF.

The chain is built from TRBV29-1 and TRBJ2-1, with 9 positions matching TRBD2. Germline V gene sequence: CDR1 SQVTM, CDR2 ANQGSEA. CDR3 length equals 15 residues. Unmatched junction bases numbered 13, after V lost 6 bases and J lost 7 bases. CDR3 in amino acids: CSVHSGSGTGNEQFF. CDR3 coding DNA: TGCAGCGTACATAGCGGGAGCGGAACGGGAAATGAGCAGTTCTTC.

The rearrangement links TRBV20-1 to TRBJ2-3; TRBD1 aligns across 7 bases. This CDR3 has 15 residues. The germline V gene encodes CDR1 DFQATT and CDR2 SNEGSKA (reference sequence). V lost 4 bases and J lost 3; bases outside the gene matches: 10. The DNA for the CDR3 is TGCAGTGCTACAAGACAGGGTCGAAATACAGATACGCAGTATTTT. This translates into CSATRQGRNTDTQYF.

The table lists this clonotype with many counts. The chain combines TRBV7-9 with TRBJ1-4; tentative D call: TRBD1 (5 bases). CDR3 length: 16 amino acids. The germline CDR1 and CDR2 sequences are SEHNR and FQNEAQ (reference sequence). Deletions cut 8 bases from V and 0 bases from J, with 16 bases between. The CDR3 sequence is CASAETVSATNEKLFF. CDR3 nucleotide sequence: TGTGCCAGCGCTGAGACAGTTTCTGCAACTAATGAAAAACTGTTTTTT.

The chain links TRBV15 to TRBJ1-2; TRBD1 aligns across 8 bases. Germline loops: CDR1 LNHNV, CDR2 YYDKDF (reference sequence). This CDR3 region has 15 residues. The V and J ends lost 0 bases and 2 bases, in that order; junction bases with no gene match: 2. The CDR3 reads CATSRDRGRNYGYTF. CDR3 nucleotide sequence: TGTGCCACCAGCAGAGACAGGGGGCGCAACTATGGCTACACCTTC.

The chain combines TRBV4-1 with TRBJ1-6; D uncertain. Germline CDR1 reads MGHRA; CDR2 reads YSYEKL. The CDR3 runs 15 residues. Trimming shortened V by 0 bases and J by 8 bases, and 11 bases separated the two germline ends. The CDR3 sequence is CASSQDPGSDSPLHF. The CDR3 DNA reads TGCGCCAGCAGCCAAGATCCGGGGTCTGATTCACCCCTCCACTTT.

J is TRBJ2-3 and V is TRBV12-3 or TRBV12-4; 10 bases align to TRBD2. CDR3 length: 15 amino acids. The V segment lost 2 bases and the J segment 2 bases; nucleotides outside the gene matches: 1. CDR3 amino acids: CASSLLAGDTDTQYF. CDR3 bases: TGTGCCAGCAGTTTACTAGCGGGGGACACAGATACGCAGTATTTT.

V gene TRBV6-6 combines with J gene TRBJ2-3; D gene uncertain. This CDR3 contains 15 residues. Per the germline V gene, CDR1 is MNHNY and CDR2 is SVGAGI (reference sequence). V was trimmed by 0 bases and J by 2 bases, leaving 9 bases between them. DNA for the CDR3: TGTGCCAGCAGTTACTCGCTCCGCGCCACAGATACGCAGTATTTT. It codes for CASSYSLRATDTQYF.

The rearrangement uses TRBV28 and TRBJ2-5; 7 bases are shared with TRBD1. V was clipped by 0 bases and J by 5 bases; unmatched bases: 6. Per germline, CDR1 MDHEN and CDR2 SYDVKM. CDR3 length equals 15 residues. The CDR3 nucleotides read TGTGCCAGCAGTTTATGGACAGGGAGAGGGGAGACCCAGTACTTC. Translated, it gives CASSLWTGRGETQYF. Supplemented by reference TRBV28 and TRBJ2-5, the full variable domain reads DVKVTQSSRYLVKRTGEKVFLECVQDMDHENMFWYRQDPGLGLRLIYFSYDVKMKEKGDIPEGYSVSREKKERFSLILESASTNQTSMYLCASSLWTGRGETQYFGPGTRLLVL.

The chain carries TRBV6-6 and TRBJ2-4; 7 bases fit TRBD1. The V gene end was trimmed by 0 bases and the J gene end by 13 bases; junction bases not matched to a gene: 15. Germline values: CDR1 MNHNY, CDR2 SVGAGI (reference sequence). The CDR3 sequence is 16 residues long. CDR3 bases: TGTGCCAGCAGTTACTCCTTCCGGGACAGAACCTACAAGCAGTACTTC. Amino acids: CASSYSFRDRTYKQYF.

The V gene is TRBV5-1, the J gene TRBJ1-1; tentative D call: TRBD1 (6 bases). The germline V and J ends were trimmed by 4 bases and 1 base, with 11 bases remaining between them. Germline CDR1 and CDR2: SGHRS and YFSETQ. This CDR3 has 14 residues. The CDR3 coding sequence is TGCGCCAGCAGCCGGACAGCTCCGAACACTGAAGCTTTCTTT. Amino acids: CASSRTAPNTEAFF.

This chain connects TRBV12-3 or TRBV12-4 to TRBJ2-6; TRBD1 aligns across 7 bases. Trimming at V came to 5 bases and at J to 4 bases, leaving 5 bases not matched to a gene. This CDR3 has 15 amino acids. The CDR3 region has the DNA TGTGCCAGCAGTCCGACAGGGTTAGGGGCCAACGTCCTGACTTTC. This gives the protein CASSPTGLGANVLTF.

CDR3 coding DNA: TGTGCCAGCAGCTTGGTGCAGGGGGCGGGTGAGACCCAGTACTTC. Translation gives CASSLVQGAGETQYF. V and J are TRBV5-4 and TRBJ2-5, with 8 positions matching TRBD1. J lost 5 bases, V lost 0 bases, and 6 bases had no gene match. The germline gives CDR1 SGHNT, CDR2 YYREEE (reference sequence). The CDR3 covers 15 residues.

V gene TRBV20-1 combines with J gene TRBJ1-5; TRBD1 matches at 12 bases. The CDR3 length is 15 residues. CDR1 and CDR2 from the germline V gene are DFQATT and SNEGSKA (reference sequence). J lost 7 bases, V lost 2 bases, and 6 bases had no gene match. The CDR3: CSARWGQGASQPQHF. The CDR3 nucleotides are TGCAGTGCTAGATGGGGACAGGGGGCCAGCCAGCCCCAGCATTTT.

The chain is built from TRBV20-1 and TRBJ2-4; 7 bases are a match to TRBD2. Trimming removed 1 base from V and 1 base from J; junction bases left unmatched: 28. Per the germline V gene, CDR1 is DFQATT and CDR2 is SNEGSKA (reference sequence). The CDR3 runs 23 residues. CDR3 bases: TGCAGTGCTAGAGTGGCCGGGGCAGGGTTTAGGAGGGAGGGCCGGCTGGCCAAAAACATTCAGTACTTC. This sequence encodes CSARVAGAGFRREGRLAKNIQYF.

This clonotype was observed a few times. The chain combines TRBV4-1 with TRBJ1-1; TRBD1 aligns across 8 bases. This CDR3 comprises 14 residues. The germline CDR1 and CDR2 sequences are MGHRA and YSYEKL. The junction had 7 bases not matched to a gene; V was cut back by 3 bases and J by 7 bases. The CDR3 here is CASSHSQGAGEAFF. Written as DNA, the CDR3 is TGCGCCAGCAGCCACTCCCAGGGGGCAGGTGAAGCTTTCTTT.